Below are 13 T cell receptor beta chains sequenced from a single sample in a study of control samples from healthy donors and cancer patients (dated by TCRdb to about 2020). Library generation was performed with the immunoSEQ multiplex PCR assay. Here the immuneACCESS table is served through TCRdb, limited to in-frame sequences with V and J called. Missing clones are a known gap in these copies; in checked studies unresolved V genes cover under half, and the rest lacks a known reason. Within this sample are just over 150,000 clones, with approximately 90% of them counted one time only. The top ten clonotypes cover more than 10% of the sample. Sequenced input: blood. The source of these receptors is a man between 25 and 39 years old in good health.

CDR3 protein: CASSSELATIGEQYF. In DNA form, the CDR3 reads TGTGCCAGCAGTTCTGAGCTGGCGACGATCGGCGAGCAGTACTTC. The chain is built from TRBV6-5 and TRBJ2-7; D ambiguous. The CDR3 is 15 amino acids. The ends were cut back, 4 bases at V and 6 bases at J, with 19 bases in the middle. CDR1 is MNHEY, CDR2 SVGAGI, per germline.

Concerning this clone itself: Germline is not matched at one junction end, which may reflect a read error. The V call is TRBV7-9, the J call TRBJ1-5; 7 positions agree with TRBD1. Germline CDR1 SEHNR, CDR2 FQNEAQ (reference sequence). The CDR3 is 12 amino acids. CDR3: CASSPEGDSQVF. The CDR3 DNA sequence: TGTGCCAGCAGCCCTGAGGGGGACAGCCAAGTCTTT.

The chain recombines TRBV12-3 or TRBV12-4 with TRBJ2-3; tentative D call: TRBD2 (6 bases). Deletions cut 8 bases from V and 9 bases from J, with 18 bases between. The CDR3 extends over 13 amino acids. In nucleotides, the CDR3 is TGTGCCAGCGGCCCTACTCCCCGGGGGACGCAGTATTTT. Translating gives CASGPTPRGTQYF.

The chain employs TRBV27 and TRBJ1-5; the match to TRBD1 covers 7 bases. J lost 2 bases, V lost 5 bases, and 6 bases had no gene match. Looked up from germline, CDR1 is MNHEY and CDR2 is SMNVEV (reference sequence). The CDR3 spans 15 residues. CDR3 protein: CASSPTGRGNQPQHF. CDR3 DNA: TGTGCCAGCAGTCCGACAGGGAGAGGCAATCAGCCCCAGCATTTT.

The count of this clone is one. The chain links TRBV6-5 to TRBJ1-5; 7 bases map to TRBD1. CDR1 is MNHEY and CDR2 is SVGAGI in the germline V gene. The V segment lost 5 bases and the J segment 6 bases; nucleotides outside the gene matches: 10. This CDR3 spans 15 amino acids. The CDR3 reads CASSPIDRDGQPQHF. Written as DNA, the CDR3 is TGTGCCAGCAGTCCTATTGACAGGGACGGTCAGCCCCAGCATTTT.

V is TRBV5-4 and J is TRBJ1-6; no clear D. The CDR3 runs 17 residues. Trimming took 3 bases from V and 0 from J, leaving 13 bases between them. Germline values: CDR1 SGHNT, CDR2 YYREEE (reference sequence). The CDR3 spells CASSSLPGPSYNSPLHF. DNA of the CDR3: TGTGCCAGCAGCTCGTTGCCGGGCCCCTCCTATAATTCACCCCTCCACTTT.

This rearrangement joins TRBV5-6 to TRBJ1-5; D not resolved. The ends were cut back, 4 bases at V and 0 bases at J, with 11 bases in the middle. The CDR3 totals 15 residues. Germline V lookup: CDR1 SGHDT, CDR2 YYEEEE. The CDR3 sequence is CASSQDGHSNQPQHF. The CDR3, as DNA: TGTGCCAGCAGCCAAGACGGCCATAGCAATCAGCCCCAGCATTTT.

The chain links TRBV3-1 (or the pseudogene TRBV3-2) to TRBJ2-7; D may match TRBD1 or TRBD2 (5 bases each). CDR3 length equals 14 residues. Trimming shortened V by 3 bases and J by 3 bases, and 12 bases separated the two germline ends. Germline V CDR1 and CDR2: LGHDT, YNNKEL (reference sequence). In DNA form, the CDR3 reads TGTGCCAGCAGCCACCCTGGGACGCGCTACGAGCAGTACTTC. Its protein product is CASSHPGTRYEQYF.

This rearrangement joins TRBV5-5 to TRBJ1-5; 8 bases are a match to TRBD1. Per the germline V gene, CDR1 is SGHKS and CDR2 is YYEKEE (reference sequence). With 2 bases clipped from V and 0 bases from J, the junction kept 1 base outside the gene matches. This CDR3 has 15 amino acids. DNA for the CDR3: TGTGCCAGCAGCTTTCAGGGGGCTAGCAATCAGCCCCAGCATTTT. This codes for CASSFQGASNQPQHF.

The chain joins TRBV6-6 to TRBJ1-2; a possible D gene is TRBD1 (5 bases). CDR1 is MNHNY and CDR2 is SVGAGI in the germline V gene (reference sequence). The CDR3 is 14 residues long. With 2 bases removed from V and 8 bases from J, the gap between germline ends came to 15 bases. CDR3 region: CASSYGTGVSGYTF. CDR3 sequence (DNA): TGTGCCAGCAGTTACGGGACCGGTGTCTCGGGCTACACCTTC.

This chain links TRBV15 with TRBJ1-1; a weak D match, TRBD1 (5 bases). Per the germline V gene, CDR1 is LNHNV and CDR2 is YYDKDF (reference sequence). The CDR3 runs 15 residues. V was pared by 1 base and J by 5 bases, with 14 bases between. The CDR3 sequence is CATSRGPPGGTEAFF. The CDR3, as DNA: TGTGCCACCAGCAGAGGTCCTCCGGGGGGGACTGAAGCTTTCTTT.

The chain's CDR3 is CSVVPRERGETQYF. The CDR3 DNA sequence: TGCAGCGTTGTCCCCAGGGAACGTGGCGAGACCCAGTACTTC. This chain links TRBV29-1 with TRBJ2-5, with D possibly matching TRBD1 (5 bases). Germline loops: CDR1 SQVTM, CDR2 ANQGSEA. The CDR3 has 14 residues. With 4 bases removed from V and 5 bases from J, the gap between germline ends came to 17 bases.

This chain connects TRBV5-1 to TRBJ1-1; 9 bases align to TRBD1. CDR3 length equals 18 residues. The germline gives CDR1 SGHRS, CDR2 YFSETQ. The J segment lost 5 bases and the V segment lost 2 bases, leaving 16 bases of the junction unmatched. The CDR3 bases are TGCGCCAGCAGCTTTGGATCGACAGGGGGAAGTTTTGGAACTGAAGCTTTCTTT. Encoded protein: CASSFGSTGGSFGTEAFF.